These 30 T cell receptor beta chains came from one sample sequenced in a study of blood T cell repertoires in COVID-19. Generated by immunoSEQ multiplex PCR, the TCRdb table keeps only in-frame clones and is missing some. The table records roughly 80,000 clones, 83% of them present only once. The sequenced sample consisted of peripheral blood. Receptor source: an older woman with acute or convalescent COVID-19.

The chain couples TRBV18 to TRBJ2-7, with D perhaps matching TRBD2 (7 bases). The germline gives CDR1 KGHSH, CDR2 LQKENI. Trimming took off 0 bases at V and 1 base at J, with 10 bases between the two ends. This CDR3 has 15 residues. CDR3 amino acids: CASSPPGGLSYEQYF. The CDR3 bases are TGTGCCAGCTCACCACCGGGGGGGCTATCCTACGAGCAGTACTTC.

CDR3 DNA: TGTGCCAGCAGCTCCCCAGGGCTCCCGAACTATGGCTACACCTTC. It yields the protein CASSSPGLPNYGYTF. The rearrangement links TRBV7-2 to TRBJ1-2, with TRBD1 as a possible D gene (5 bases). The germline V gene has CDR1 SGHTA and CDR2 FQGNSA. The CDR3 consists of 15 residues. V gave up 4 bases and J gave up 2 bases, with 14 bases separating them.

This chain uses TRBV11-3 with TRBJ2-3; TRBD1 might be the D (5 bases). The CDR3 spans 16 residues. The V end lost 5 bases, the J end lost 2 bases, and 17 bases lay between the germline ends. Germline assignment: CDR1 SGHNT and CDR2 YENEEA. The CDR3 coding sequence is TGTGCCAGCAGCCCCCCCACGACAGTCCACACAGATACGCAGTATTTT. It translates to CASSPPTTVHTDTQYF.

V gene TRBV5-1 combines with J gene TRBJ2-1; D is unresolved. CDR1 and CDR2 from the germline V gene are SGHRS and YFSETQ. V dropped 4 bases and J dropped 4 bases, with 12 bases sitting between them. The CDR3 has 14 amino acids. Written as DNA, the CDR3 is TGCGCCAGCAGCCTCGGGTCCGATTACAATGAGCAGTTCTTC. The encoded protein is CASSLGSDYNEQFF.

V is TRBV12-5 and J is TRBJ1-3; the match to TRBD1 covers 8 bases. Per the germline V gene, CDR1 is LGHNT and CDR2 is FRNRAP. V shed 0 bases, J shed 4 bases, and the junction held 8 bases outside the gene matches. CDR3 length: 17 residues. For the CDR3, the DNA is TGTGCTAGTGGTTTGGTCCAGGGGGCGCAGTACGGAAACACCATATATTTT. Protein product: CASGLVQGAQYGNTIYF. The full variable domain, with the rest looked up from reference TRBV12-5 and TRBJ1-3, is DARVTQTPRHKVTEMGQEVTMRCQPILGHNTVFWYRQTMMQGLELLAYFRNRAPLDDSGMPKDRFSAEMPDATLATLKIQPSEPRDSAVYFCASGLVQGAQYGNTIYFGEGSWLTVV.

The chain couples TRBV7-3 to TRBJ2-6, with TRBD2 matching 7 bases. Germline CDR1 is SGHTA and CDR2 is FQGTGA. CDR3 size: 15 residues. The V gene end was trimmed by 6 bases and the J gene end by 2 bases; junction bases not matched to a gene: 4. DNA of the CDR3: TGTGCCAGCAGTAGGGAGGGAACTGGGGCCAACGTCCTGACTTTC. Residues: CASSREGTGANVLTF.

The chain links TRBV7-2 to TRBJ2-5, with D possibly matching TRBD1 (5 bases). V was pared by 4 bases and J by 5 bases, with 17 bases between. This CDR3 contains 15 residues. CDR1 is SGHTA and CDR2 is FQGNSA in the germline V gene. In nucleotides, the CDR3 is TGTGCCAGCAGCTCGTCCAGGGCTCGTGGGGAGACCCAGTACTTC. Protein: CASSSSRARGETQYF.

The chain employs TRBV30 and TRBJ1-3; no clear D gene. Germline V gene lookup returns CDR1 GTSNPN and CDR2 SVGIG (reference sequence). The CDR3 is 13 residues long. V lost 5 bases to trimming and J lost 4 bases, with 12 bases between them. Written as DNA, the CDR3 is TGTGCCTGGTCTCGGGAACGGGGAAACACCATATATTTT. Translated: CAWSRERGNTIYF. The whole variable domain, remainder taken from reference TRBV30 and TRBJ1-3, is SQTIHQWPATLVQPVGSPLSLECTVEGTSNPNLYWYRQAAGRGLQLLFYSVGIGQISSEVPQNLSASRPQDRQFILSSKKLLLSDSGFYLCAWSRERGNTIYFGEGSWLTVV.

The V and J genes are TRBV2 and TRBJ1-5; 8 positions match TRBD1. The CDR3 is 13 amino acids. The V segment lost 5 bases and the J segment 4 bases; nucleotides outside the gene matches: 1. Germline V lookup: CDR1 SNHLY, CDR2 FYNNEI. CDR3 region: CASSRTGNQPQHF. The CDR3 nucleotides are TGTGCCAGCAGTAGGACAGGGAATCAGCCCCAGCATTTT.

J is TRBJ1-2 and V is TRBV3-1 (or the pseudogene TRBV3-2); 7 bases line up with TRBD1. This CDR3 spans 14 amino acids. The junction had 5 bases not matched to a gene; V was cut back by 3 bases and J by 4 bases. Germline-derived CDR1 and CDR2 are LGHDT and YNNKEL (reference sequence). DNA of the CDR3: TGTGCCAGCAGCCAGGGCAGGGGGGCCTATGGCTACACCTTC. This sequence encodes CASSQGRGAYGYTF.

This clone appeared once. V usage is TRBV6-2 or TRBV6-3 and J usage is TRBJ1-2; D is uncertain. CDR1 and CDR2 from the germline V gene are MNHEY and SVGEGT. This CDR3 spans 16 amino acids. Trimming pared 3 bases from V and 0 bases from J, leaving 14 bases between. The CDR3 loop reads CASSYPSAGSNYGYTF. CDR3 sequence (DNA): TGTGCCAGCAGTTATCCCTCGGCAGGCTCTAACTATGGCTACACCTTC.

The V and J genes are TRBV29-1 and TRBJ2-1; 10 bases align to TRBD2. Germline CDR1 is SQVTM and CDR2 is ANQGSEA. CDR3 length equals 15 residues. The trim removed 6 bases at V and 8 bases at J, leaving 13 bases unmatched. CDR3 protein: CSVLGASGSIDEQFF. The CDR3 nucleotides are TGCAGCGTCCTTGGGGCTAGCGGGAGTATCGATGAGCAGTTCTTC.

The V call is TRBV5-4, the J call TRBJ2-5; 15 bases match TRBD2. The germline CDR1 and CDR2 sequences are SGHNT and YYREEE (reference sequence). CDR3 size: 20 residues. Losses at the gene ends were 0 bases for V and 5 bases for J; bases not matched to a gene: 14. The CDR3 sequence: CASSLGRRTSGGAAVETQYF. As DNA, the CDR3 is TGTGCCAGCAGCTTGGGCCGTCGGACTAGCGGGGGGGCCGCAGTTGAGACCCAGTACTTC.

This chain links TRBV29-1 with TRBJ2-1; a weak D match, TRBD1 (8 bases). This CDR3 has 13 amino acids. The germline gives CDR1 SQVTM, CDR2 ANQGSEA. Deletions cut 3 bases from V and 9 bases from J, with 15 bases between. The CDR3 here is CSVDTGGVGEQFF. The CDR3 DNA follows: TGCAGCGTTGACACAGGGGGGGTAGGTGAGCAGTTCTTC.

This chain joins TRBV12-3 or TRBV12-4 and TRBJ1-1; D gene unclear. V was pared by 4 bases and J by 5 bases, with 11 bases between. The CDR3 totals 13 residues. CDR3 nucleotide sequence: TGTGCCAGCAGTTCTCGAGGTGTAACTGAAGCTTTCTTT. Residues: CASSSRGVTEAFF.

The CDR3 coding sequence is TGTGCCAGCAGCATCAGGGAAAACACTGAAGCTTTCTTT. Translation: CASSIRENTEAFF. The rearrangement links TRBV5-6 to TRBJ1-1; a weak D match, TRBD1 (5 bases). The ends were cut back, 4 bases at V and 2 bases at J, with 9 bases in the middle. The CDR3 is 13 residues long. Germline CDR1 reads SGHDT; CDR2 reads YYEEEE.

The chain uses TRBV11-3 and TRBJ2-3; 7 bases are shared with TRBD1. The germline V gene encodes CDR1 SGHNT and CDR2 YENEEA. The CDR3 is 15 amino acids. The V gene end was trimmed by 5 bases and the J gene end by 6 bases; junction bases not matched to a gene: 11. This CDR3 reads CASSPAGTAADTQYF. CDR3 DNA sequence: TGTGCCAGCAGCCCCGCTGGGACAGCGGCCGATACGCAGTATTTT. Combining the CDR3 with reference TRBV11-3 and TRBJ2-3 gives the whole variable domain EAGVVQSPRYKIIEKKQPVAFWCNPISGHNTLYWYLQNLGQGPELLIRYENEEAVDDSQLPKDRFSAERLKGVDSTLKIQPAELGDSAVYLCASSPAGTAADTQYFGPGTRLTVL.

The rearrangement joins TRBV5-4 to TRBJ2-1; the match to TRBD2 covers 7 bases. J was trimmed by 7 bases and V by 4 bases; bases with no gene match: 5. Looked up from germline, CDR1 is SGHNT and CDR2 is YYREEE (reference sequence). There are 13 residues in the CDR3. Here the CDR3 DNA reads TGTGCCAGCAGCGGACTAGGGTGGAATGAGCAGTTCTTC. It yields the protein CASSGLGWNEQFF. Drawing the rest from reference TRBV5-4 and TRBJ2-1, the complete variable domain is ETGVTQSPTHLIKTRGQQVTLRCSSQSGHNTVSWYQQALGQGPQFIFQYYREEENGRGNFPPRFSGLQFPNYSSELNVNALELDDSALYLCASSGLGWNEQFFGPGTRLTVL.

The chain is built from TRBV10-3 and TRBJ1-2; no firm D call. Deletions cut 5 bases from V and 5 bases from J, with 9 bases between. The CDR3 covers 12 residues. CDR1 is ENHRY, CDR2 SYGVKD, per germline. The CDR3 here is CAISRELYGYTF. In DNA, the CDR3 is TGTGCCATCAGTCGGGAGTTGTATGGCTACACCTTC.

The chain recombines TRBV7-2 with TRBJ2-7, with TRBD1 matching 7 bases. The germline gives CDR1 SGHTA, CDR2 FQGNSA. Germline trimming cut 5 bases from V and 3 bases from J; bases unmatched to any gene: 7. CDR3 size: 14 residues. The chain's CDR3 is CASSPRDSFYEQYF. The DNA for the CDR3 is TGTGCCAGCAGCCCCCGGGACAGCTTCTACGAGCAGTACTTC.

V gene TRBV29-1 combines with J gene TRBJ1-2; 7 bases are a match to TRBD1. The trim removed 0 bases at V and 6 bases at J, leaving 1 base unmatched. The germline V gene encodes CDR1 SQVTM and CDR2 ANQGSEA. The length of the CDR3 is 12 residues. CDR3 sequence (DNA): TGCAGCGTTGAAGATCAGGGGGATGGCTACACCTTC. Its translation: CSVEDQGDGYTF.

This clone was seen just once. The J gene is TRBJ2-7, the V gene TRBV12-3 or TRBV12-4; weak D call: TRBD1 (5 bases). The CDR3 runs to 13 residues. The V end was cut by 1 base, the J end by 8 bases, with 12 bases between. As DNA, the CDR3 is TGTGCCAGCAGTTTAGAGGTTTTGGGGCAGCAGTACTTC. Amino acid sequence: CASSLEVLGQQYF.

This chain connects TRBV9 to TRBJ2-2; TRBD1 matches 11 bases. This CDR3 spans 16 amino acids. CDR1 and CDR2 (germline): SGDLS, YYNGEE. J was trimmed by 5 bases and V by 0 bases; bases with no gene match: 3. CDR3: CASSVAGTGGTGELFF. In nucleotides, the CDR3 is TGTGCCAGCAGCGTAGCCGGGACAGGGGGTACCGGGGAGCTGTTTTTT.

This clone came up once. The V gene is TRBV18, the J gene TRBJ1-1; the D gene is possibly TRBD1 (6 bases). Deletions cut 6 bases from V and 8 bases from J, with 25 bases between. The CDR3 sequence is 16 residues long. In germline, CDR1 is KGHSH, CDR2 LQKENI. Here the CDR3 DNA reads TGTGCCAGCTCCCCAGGCACAGATATCACCCAGGGGGAAGCTTTCTTT. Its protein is CASSPGTDITQGEAFF.

CDR3 DNA: TGTGCCAGCAGTCGGAGGGCGAACACTGAAGCTTTCTTT. Encoded protein: CASSRRANTEAFF. The chain carries TRBV12-3 or TRBV12-4 and TRBJ1-1; D gene ambiguous. V lost 5 bases and J lost 1, with 8 bases in between. The CDR3 covers 13 residues.

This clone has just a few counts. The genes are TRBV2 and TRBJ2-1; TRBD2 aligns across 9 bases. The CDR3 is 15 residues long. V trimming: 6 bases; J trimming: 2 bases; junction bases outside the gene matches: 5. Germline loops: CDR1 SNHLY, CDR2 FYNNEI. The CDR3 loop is CASRTGTSPYNEQFF. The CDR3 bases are TGTGCCAGCAGGACCGGGACTAGCCCCTACAATGAGCAGTTCTTC.

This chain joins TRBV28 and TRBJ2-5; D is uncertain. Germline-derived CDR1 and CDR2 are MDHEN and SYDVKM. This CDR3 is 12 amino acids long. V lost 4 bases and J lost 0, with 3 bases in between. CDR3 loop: CASSSYQETQYF. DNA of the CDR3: TGTGCCAGCAGTTCGTACCAAGAGACCCAGTACTTC. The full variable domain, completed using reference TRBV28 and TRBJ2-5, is DVKVTQSSRYLVKRTGEKVFLECVQDMDHENMFWYRQDPGLGLRLIYFSYDVKMKEKGDIPEGYSVSREKKERFSLILESASTNQTSMYLCASSSYQETQYFGPGTRLLVL.

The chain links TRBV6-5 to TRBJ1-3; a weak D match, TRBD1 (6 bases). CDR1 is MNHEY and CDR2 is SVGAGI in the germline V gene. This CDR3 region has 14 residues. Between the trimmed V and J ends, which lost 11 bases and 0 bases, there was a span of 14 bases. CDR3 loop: CASQTGFSGNTIYF. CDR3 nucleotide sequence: TGTGCCTCCCAAACAGGGTTCTCTGGAAACACCATATATTTT.

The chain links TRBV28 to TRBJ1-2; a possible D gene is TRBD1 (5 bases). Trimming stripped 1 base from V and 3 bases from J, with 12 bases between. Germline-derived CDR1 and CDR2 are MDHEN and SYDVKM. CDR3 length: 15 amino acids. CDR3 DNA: TGTGCCAGCAGTTTATTAGGGCAGGGCGACTATGGCTACACCTTC. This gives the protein CASSLLGQGDYGYTF.

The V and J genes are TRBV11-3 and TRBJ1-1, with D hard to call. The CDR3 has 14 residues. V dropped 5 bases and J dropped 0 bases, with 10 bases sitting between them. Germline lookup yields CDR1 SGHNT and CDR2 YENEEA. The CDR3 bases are TGTGCCAGCAGCCAAGGAGGGATGAACACTGAAGCTTTCTTT. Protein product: CASSQGGMNTEAFF. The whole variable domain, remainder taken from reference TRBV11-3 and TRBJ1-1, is EAGVVQSPRYKIIEKKQPVAFWCNPISGHNTLYWYLQNLGQGPELLIRYENEEAVDDSQLPKDRFSAERLKGVDSTLKIQPAELGDSAVYLCASSQGGMNTEAFFGQGTRLTVV.